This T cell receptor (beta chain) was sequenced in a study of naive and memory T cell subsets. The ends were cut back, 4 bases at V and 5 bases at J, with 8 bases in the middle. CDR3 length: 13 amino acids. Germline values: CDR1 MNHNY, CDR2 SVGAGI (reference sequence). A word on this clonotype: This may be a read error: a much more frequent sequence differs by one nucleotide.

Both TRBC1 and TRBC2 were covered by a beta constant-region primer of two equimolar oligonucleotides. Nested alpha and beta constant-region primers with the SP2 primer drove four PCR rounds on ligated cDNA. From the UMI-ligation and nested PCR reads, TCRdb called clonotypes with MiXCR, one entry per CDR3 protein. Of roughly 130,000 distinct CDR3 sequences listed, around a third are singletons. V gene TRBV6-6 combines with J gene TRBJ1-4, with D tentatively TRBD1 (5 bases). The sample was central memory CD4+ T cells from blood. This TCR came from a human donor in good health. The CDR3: CASSFRGNEKLFF. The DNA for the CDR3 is TGTGCCAGCAGTTTCCGGGGGAATGAAAAACTGTTTTTT.